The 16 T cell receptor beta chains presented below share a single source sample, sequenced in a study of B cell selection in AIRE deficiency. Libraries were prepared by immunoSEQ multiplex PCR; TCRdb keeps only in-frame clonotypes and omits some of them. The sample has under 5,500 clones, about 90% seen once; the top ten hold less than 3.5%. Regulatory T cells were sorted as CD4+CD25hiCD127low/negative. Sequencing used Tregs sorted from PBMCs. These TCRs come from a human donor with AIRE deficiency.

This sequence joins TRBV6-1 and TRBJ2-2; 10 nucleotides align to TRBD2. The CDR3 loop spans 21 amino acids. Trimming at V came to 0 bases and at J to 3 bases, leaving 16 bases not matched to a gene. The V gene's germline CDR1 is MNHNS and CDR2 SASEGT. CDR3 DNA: TGTGCCAGCAGTGAAGCTTATCCGGGACTAGCGCCACCTAAACACACCGGGGAGCTGTTTTTT. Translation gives CASSEAYPGLAPPKHTGELFF.

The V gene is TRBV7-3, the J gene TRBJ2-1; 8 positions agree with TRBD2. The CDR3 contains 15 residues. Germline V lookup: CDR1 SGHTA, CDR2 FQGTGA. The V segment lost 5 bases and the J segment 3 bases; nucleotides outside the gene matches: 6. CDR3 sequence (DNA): TGTGCCAGCAGCGCTCATAGCGGGATCTACAATGAGCAGTTCTTC. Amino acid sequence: CASSAHSGIYNEQFF.

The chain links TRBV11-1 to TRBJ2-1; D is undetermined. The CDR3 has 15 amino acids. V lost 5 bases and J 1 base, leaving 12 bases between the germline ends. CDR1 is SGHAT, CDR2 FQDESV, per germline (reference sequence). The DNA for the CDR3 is TGTGCCAGCAGCCTAGATAGCAGTTCCTACAATGAGCAGTTCTTC. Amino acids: CASSLDSSSYNEQFF.

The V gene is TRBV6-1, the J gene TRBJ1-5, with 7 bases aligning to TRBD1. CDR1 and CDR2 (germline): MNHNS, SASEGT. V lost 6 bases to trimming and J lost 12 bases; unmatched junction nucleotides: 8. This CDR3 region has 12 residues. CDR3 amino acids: CASRQGPLLQHF. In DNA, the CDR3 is TGTGCCAGCAGACAGGGGCCGCTACTCCAGCATTTT.

This chain's CDR3 is CASSLDGGGNSPLHF. The CDR3 nucleotides read TGCGCCAGCAGCTTGGATGGGGGAGGGAATTCACCCCTCCACTTT. This chain links TRBV5-1 with TRBJ1-6; TRBD1 is a possible D gene (5 bases). V was cut by 0 bases and J by 7 bases, with 11 bases left in between. CDR1 and CDR2 from the germline V gene are SGHRS and YFSETQ. There are 15 residues in the CDR3. The full variable domain, completed using reference TRBV5-1 and TRBJ1-6, is KAGVTQTPRYLIKTRGQQVTLSCSPISGHRSVSWYQQTPGQGLQFLFEYFSETQRNKGNFPGRFSGRQFSNSRSEMNVSTLELGDSALYLCASSLDGGGNSPLHFGNGTRLTVT.

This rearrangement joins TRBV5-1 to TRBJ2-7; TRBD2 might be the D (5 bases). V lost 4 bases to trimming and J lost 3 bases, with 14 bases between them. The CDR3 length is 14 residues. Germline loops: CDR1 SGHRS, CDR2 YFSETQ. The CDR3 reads CASSGGRVSYEQYF. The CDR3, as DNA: TGCGCCAGCAGCGGAGGACGGGTAAGCTACGAGCAGTACTTC.

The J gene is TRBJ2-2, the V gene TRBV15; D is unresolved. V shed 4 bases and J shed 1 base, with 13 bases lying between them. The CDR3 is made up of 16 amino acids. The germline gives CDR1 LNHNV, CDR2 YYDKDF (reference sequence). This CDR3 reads CATSTRGLLNTGELFF. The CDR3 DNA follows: TGTGCCACCAGCACCCGTGGGCTCCTGAACACCGGGGAGCTGTTTTTT. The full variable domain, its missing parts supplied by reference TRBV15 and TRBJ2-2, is DAMVIQNPRYQVTQFGKPVTLSCSQTLNHNVMYWYQQKSSQAPKLLFHYYDKDFNNEADTPDNFQSRRPNTSFCFLDIRSPGLGDTAMYLCATSTRGLLNTGELFFGEGSRLTVL.

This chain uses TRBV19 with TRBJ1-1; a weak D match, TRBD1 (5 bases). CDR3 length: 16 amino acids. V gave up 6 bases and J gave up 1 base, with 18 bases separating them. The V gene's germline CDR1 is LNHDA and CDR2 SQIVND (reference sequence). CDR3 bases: TGTGCCAGTAGATTTGGTGGGGGGGTCCCGAACACTGAAGCTTTCTTT. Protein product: CASRFGGGVPNTEAFF.

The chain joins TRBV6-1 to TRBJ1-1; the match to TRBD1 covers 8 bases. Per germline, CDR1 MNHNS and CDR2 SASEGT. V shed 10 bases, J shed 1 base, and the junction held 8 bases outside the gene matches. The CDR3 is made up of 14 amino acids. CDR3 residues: CANGQGWANTEAFF. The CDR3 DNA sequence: TGTGCCAACGGACAGGGCTGGGCGAACACTGAAGCTTTCTTT.

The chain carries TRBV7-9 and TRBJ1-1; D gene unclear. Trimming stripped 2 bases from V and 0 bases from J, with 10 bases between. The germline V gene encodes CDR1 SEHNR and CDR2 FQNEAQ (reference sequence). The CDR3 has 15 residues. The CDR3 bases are TGTGCCAGCAGCTTAAGAGGCCGCATGAACACTGAAGCTTTCTTT. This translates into CASSLRGRMNTEAFF.

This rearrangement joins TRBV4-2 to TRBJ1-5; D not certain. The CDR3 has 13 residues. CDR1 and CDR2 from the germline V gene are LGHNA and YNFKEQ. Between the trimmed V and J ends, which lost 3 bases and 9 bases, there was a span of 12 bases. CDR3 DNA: TGTGCCAGCAGCCAGGGGTTCGATCGGCCCCAGCATTTT. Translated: CASSQGFDRPQHF.

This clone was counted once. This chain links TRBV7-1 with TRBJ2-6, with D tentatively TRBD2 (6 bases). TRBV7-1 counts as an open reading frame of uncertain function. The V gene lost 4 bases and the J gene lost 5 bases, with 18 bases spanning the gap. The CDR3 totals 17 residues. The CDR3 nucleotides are TGTGCCAGCAGCTGGTGGGGAGGACAAAGTCGGGCCAACGTCCTGACTTTC. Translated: CASSWWGGQSRANVLTF.

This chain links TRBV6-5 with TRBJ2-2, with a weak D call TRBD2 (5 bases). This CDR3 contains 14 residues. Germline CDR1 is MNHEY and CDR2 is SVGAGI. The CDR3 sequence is CGSSRFSAGGELFF. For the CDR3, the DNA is TGTGGGAGCAGTAGGTTTTCGGCGGGCGGGGAGCTGTTTTTT.

This chain's CDR3 is CASSSSGANVLTF. DNA for the CDR3: TGTGCCAGCAGCTCTTCTGGGGCCAACGTCCTGACTTTC. The chain couples TRBV6-6 to TRBJ2-6; D gene ambiguous. The germline V gene encodes CDR1 MNHNY and CDR2 SVGAGI (reference sequence). V was shortened by 6 bases and J by 1 base, with 4 bases between the two germline ends. This CDR3 region has 13 residues.

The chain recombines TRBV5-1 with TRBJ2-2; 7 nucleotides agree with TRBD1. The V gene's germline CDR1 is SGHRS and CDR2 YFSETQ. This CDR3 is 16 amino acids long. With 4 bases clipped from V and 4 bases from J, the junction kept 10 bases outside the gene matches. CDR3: CASSGPGQFVTGELFF. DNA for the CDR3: TGCGCCAGCAGCGGTCCGGGACAGTTTGTCACCGGGGAGCTGTTTTTT.

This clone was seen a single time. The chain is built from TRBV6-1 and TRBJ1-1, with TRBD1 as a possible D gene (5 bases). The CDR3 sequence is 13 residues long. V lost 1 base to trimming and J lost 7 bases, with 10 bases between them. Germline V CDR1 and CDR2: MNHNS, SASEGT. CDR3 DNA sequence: TGTGCCAGCAGTGAAGGTGTCAGGGTTGAAGCTTTCTTT. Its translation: CASSEGVRVEAFF.